This TCR beta chain is from a study of cytomegalovirus exposure and HLA in healthy donors. About the study: Prior work identified roughly 120 million unique TCR beta sequences in some 200 million T cells.

The CDR3 covers 14 residues. Germline assignment: CDR1 SGHRS and CDR2 YFSETQ. The germline V and J ends were trimmed by 0 bases and 1 base, with 7 bases remaining between them. The PCR ran on 60 Vbeta and 13 Jbeta primers. Assay: immunoSEQ multiplex PCR; the TCRdb copy retains only in-frame clones and omits some. Found here are roughly 170,000 clones, about 80% of them singletons; the top ten hold 0.65%. The V gene is TRBV5-1, the J gene TRBJ1-1; unclear D gene. The specimen was PBMCs. This clonotype was obtained from a boy aged 10-17 years in good health and CMV-seronegative. As DNA, the CDR3 is TGCGCCAGCAGCTTGGCCTCTCGGAACACTGAAGCTTTCTTT. This codes for CASSLASRNTEAFF.